The 8 T cell receptor beta chains given below trace back to one sample, sequenced in a study of blood T cells in healthy people across ages. Next came a second PCR, run for about 7 to 12 cycles, which used a sample-barcoded 5' primer along with a J-beta primer mix. TCRdb re-called the 5' RACE reads through MiXCR, storing one row per CDR3 protein. The sample yields hundreds of thousands of distinct CDR3 sequences, more than 25% seen once. Sequencing was performed on blood. All receptors derive from a woman of 80 years or more in good health.

This clonotype was observed a handful of times. V is TRBV14 and J is TRBJ1-2, with 7 bases that match TRBD1. With V trimmed by 2 bases and J by 6 bases, 9 bases remained unmatched. The length of the CDR3 is 15 residues. Germline values: CDR1 SGHDN, CDR2 FVKESK. The CDR3 region is CASSQNPTGVHGYTF. The CDR3 DNA is TGTGCCAGCAGCCAAAACCCAACAGGGGTCCATGGCTACACCTTC.

This clonotype was counted many times. The rearrangement joins TRBV20-1 to TRBJ2-1; D remains unclear. The CDR3 is 19 residues long. The V gene's germline CDR1 is DFQATT and CDR2 SNEGSKA (reference sequence). Trimming took off 5 bases at V and 0 bases at J, with 26 bases between the two ends. CDR3 coding DNA: TGCAGTGCTTCCCCAGACCGGGCTGGGTCTACCTTCTCCTACAATGAGCAGTTCTTC. Its translation: CSASPDRAGSTFSYNEQFF.

This clonotype was detected ten times or more. The chain recombines TRBV7-2 with TRBJ2-5; D is unresolved. Germline V CDR1 and CDR2: SGHTA, FQGNSA. The length of the CDR3 is 14 residues. The V and J ends lost 1 base and 5 bases respectively, with 11 bases between them. The CDR3 sequence: CASSLGSLRETQYF. The CDR3 DNA reads TGTGCCAGCAGCTTAGGAAGTTTGCGGGAGACCCAGTACTTC.

This clonotype has only one observation. The rearrangement links TRBV6-2 or TRBV6-3 to TRBJ1-5; D gene ambiguous. This CDR3 has 14 amino acids. V lost 2 bases, J lost 9 bases, and 14 bases lay in between. Germline CDR1 and CDR2: MNHEY and SVGEGT. CDR3 nucleotides: TGTGCCAGCAGTTACGGAGGTCGAGAGAGGCCCCAGCATTTT. Translated, it gives CASSYGGRERPQHF.

The chain recombines TRBV27 with TRBJ2-7, with 8 bases matching TRBD1. This CDR3 contains 18 residues. After removal of 6 bases from V and 5 bases from J, the junction contained 21 bases not matched to a gene. Germline lookup yields CDR1 MNHEY and CDR2 SMNVEV (reference sequence). In DNA form, the CDR3 reads TGTGCCAGCAGCCAAATAGGACCCTTAGGACAGGGATCCCACGAGCAGTACTTC. Translating it yields CASSQIGPLGQGSHEQYF.

This clonotype was counted at least ten times. This rearrangement joins TRBV27 to TRBJ2-3; no reliable D call. Trimming left V 3 bases short and J 3 bases short, with 13 bases between. Germline CDR1 is MNHEY and CDR2 is SMNVEV (reference sequence). The CDR3 is 15 amino acids. The CDR3 DNA follows: TGTGCCAGCAGTTTCCCCTCGATGGGGACAGATACGCAGTATTTT. This translates into CASSFPSMGTDTQYF.

Points on this clonotype: One end of the junction is discordant with germline, which a read error may explain. The gene calls are TRBV28 and TRBJ2-3, with D perhaps TRBD1 (5 bases). Germline V gene lookup returns CDR1 MDHEN and CDR2 SYDVKM. This CDR3 comprises 13 residues. The CDR3 loop is CASSPGPTDAQYF. In nucleotides, the CDR3 is TGTGCCAGCAGCCCAGGGCCGACAGATGCGCAGTATTTT.

CDR3 sequence: CAWSVSSQETQYF. CDR3 in DNA: TGTGCCTGGAGTGTATCCAGCCAAGAGACCCAGTACTTC. The chain combines TRBV30 with TRBJ2-5; D is unclear. V was trimmed by 0 bases and J by 1 base, leaving 6 bases between them. The CDR3 consists of 13 residues. Germline V CDR1 and CDR2: GTSNPN, SVGIG (reference sequence).